Listed here are 7 T cell receptor beta chains from one sample, sequenced in a study of ipilimumab plus nivolumab after autologous stem cell transplantation. The protocol was immunoSEQ multiplex PCR, while the TCRdb copy is restricted to in-frame clones and leaves out a portion. This table has tens of thousands of clones, 83% appearing once. The input for sequencing was PBMCs, taken in a trial of ipilimumab plus nivolumab as post-transplant consolidation. These receptors all stem from a male donor with diffuse large B-cell lymphoma.

This clone came up once. V gene TRBV2 combines with J gene TRBJ1-5; D not certain. Per the germline V gene, CDR1 is SNHLY and CDR2 is FYNNEI. This CDR3 contains 14 residues. Trimming shortened V by 6 bases and J by 2 bases, and 11 bases separated the two germline ends. CDR3 coding DNA: TGTGCCAGCAGCTTTGGTTACGGCAATCAGCCCCAGCATTTT. Its protein product is CASSFGYGNQPQHF.

This clone has only one observation. V is TRBV6-5 and J is TRBJ2-7; D gene ambiguous. V gave up 0 bases and J gave up 2 bases, with 11 bases separating them. The CDR3 contains 15 residues. From germline, CDR1 is MNHEY and CDR2 SVGAGI. CDR3 protein: CASSYSPVAAYEQYF. In nucleotides, the CDR3 is TGTGCCAGCAGTTACTCGCCAGTCGCGGCCTACGAGCAGTACTTC.

This chain links TRBV6-4 with TRBJ2-5, with 8 nucleotides matching TRBD2. V lost 11 bases to trimming and J lost 2 bases; unmatched junction nucleotides: 13. The germline gives CDR1 MRHNA, CDR2 SNTAGT. This CDR3 region has 15 residues. The CDR3 sequence: CARHRRGATQETQYF. The CDR3 DNA sequence: TGTGCCCGCCACAGGCGGGGGGCCACTCAAGAGACCCAGTACTTC.

The V and J genes are TRBV2 and TRBJ1-4, with 7 bases identical to TRBD1. The CDR3 has 14 residues. Germline CDR1 and CDR2: SNHLY and FYNNEI. The V gene end was trimmed by 8 bases and the J gene end by 8 bases; junction bases not matched to a gene: 11. CDR3 residues: CASGPRTGNEKLFF. CDR3 coding DNA: TGTGCCAGCGGCCCTAGGACAGGCAACGAAAAACTGTTTTTT.

The chain links TRBV19 to TRBJ1-2; weak D call: TRBD1 (5 bases). The CDR3 contains 15 residues. Germline values: CDR1 LNHDA, CDR2 SQIVND (reference sequence). V was pared by 6 bases and J by 4 bases, with 18 bases between. For the CDR3, the DNA is TGTGCCAGTAGATTCTCCACAGGTGGTAGCTATGGCTACACCTTC. Its translation: CASRFSTGGSYGYTF.

V gene TRBV14 combines with J gene TRBJ1-2, with 9 bases matching TRBD1. The V and J ends lost 4 bases and 4 bases, in that order; junction bases with no gene match: 10. The CDR3 length is 16 residues. Germline assignment: CDR1 SGHDN and CDR2 FVKESK. The CDR3, as DNA: TGTGCCAGCAGCCCGGGACAGGGCGACCTTTTCTATGGCTACACCTTC. Its protein product is CASSPGQGDLFYGYTF.

V and J are TRBV4-3 and TRBJ1-4; D not resolved. Germline V gene lookup returns CDR1 LGHNA and CDR2 YSLEER. The CDR3 totals 16 residues. Trimming took off 0 bases at V and 4 bases at J, with 12 bases between the two ends. In DNA form, the CDR3 reads TGCGCCAGCAGCCAAGACATTGTACAGCGTAATGAAAAACTGTTTTTT. It codes for CASSQDIVQRNEKLFF.